Below, 26 T cell receptor beta chains from the same sample are listed, as sequenced in a study of blood T cells in healthy people across ages. For the second PCR, which ran for about 6 to 11 cycles, a sample-barcoded 5' primer and a J-beta primer mix were used. TCRdb recomputed calls from the 5' RACE reads with MiXCR, one row per CDR3 protein. Among some 880,000 distinct CDR3 sequences, around 34% were seen once, and the ten largest hold 13%. The sequenced material came from blood. The receptors stem from a man aged 18 to 35 in good health.

The sample holds a few counts of this clonotype. The CDR3 sequence is CASTPGGNPYEQYF. CDR3 nucleotide sequence: TGCGCCAGCACCCCAGGGGGCAACCCGTACGAGCAGTACTTC. This chain uses TRBV5-1 with TRBJ2-7; 8 positions match TRBD1. The trim removed 6 bases at V and 4 bases at J, leaving 9 bases unmatched. The CDR3 runs 14 residues. Germline CDR1 reads SGHRS; CDR2 reads YFSETQ.

Concerning this clonotype itself: It may be a read error: a sequence one base away is much more abundant. The rearrangement links TRBV20-1 to TRBJ2-5, with D possibly matching TRBD2 (6 bases). CDR1 and CDR2 from the germline V gene are DFQATT and SNEGSKA (reference sequence). V gave up 2 bases and J gave up 1 base, with 14 bases separating them. This CDR3 spans 15 amino acids. CDR3 protein: CSARTRGVSQETQYF. The DNA for the CDR3 is TGCAGTGCTAGAACGCGGGGCGTATCCCAAGAGACCCAGTACTTC.

This clonotype was found a few times. Here the CDR3 DNA reads TGCGCCAGCAAAAAAGCGGAGGGATTCACAGATACGCAGTATTTT. It encodes CASKKAEGFTDTQYF. The chain couples TRBV5-1 to TRBJ2-3; possible D gene TRBD2, 6 bases. The CDR3 is made up of 15 amino acids. The germline gives CDR1 SGHRS, CDR2 YFSETQ. Trimming cost V 6 bases and J 2 bases, with 16 bases left between them.

This clonotype appeared many times. The chain has TRBV4-1 and TRBJ2-3; D may be TRBD1 or TRBD2 (5 bases each). Trimming removed 3 bases from V and 2 bases from J, with 15 bases in between. This CDR3 is 16 amino acids long. CDR1 and CDR2 from the germline V gene are MGHRA and YSYEKL. CDR3 DNA sequence: TGCGCCAGCAGCCACCCAGGGTTCGGGAACACAGATACGCAGTATTTT. Protein sequence: CASSHPGFGNTDTQYF.

The chain recombines TRBV4-1 with TRBJ1-1; TRBD1 might be the D (6 bases). Deletions cut 0 bases from V and 4 bases from J, with 18 bases between. The germline V gene has CDR1 MGHRA and CDR2 YSYEKL. The CDR3 has 17 amino acids. The DNA for the CDR3 is TGCGCCAGCAGCCAAGATCGAGGGGGGTCATCTTCCACTGAAGCTTTCTTT. Protein product: CASSQDRGGSSSTEAFF.

V usage is TRBV4-3 and J usage is TRBJ2-3; possibly TRBD2 for D (6 bases). Trimming took 0 bases from V and 11 from J, leaving 18 bases between them. This CDR3 is built from 15 residues. Germline CDR1 LGHNA, CDR2 YSLEER. The CDR3 protein is CASSQEPGTPLGQYF. The DNA for the CDR3 is TGCGCCAGCAGCCAAGAACCAGGGACTCCCCTTGGGCAGTATTTT.

J is TRBJ2-1 and V is TRBV5-1; D ambiguous. This CDR3 contains 16 residues. Germline lookup yields CDR1 SGHRS and CDR2 YFSETQ. Trimming pared 4 bases from V and 8 bases from J, leaving 22 bases between. CDR3 region: CASSHKVSTAQDEQFF. The CDR3 nucleotides read TGCGCCAGCAGCCACAAAGTTAGTACCGCTCAGGATGAGCAGTTCTTC.

The V gene is TRBV7-2, the J gene TRBJ1-1; D is possibly TRBD1 (6 bases). CDR1 and CDR2 (germline): SGHTA, FQGNSA. Trimming removed 4 bases at V and 7 bases at J, with 13 bases between. CDR3 length: 13 residues. The CDR3: CASSSRTAIEAFF. CDR3 in DNA: TGTGCCAGCAGCTCGAGGACAGCGATTGAAGCTTTCTTT. Full variable domain (outside the CDR3, taken from reference TRBV7-2 and TRBJ1-1): GAGVSQSPSNKVTEKGKDVELRCDPISGHTALYWYRQSLGQGLEFLIYFQGNSAPDKSGLPSDRFSAERTGGSVSTLTIQRTQQEDSAVYLCASSSRTAIEAFFGQGTRLTVV.

The rearrangement links TRBV7-2 to TRBJ2-1, with 10 nucleotides matching TRBD1. This CDR3 is 15 amino acids long. CDR1 is SGHTA and CDR2 is FQGNSA in the germline V gene. V dropped 4 bases and J dropped 6; count of bases not matched to a gene: 6. The CDR3 region is CASSSGQGIVNEQFF. DNA of the CDR3: TGTGCCAGCAGCTCGGGACAGGGGATCGTCAATGAGCAGTTCTTC.

The sample holds many counts of this clonotype. The chain couples TRBV12-3 or TRBV12-4 to TRBJ2-3; TRBD2 might be the D (6 bases). The CDR3 loop spans 14 amino acids. V lost 1 base and J lost 4, with 9 bases in between. The CDR3 DNA reads as TGTGCCAGCAGTTTAGGGGGAGGAGCAGATACGCAGTATTTT. It specifies CASSLGGGADTQYF.

This clonotype was counted at least ten times. The V and J genes are TRBV7-7 and TRBJ2-1; no reliable D call. The V and J ends lost 5 bases and 9 bases respectively, with 23 bases between them. The CDR3 runs to 16 residues. From germline, CDR1 is SSHAT and CDR2 FNYEAQ (reference sequence). In nucleotides, the CDR3 is TGTGCCAGCAGCCCATCACCGGCCATTCAAGATGGTGAGCAGTTCTTC. It codes for CASSPSPAIQDGEQFF.

This clonotype was counted only a few times. This chain uses TRBV20-1 with TRBJ2-4, with 9 positions matching TRBD1. In germline, CDR1 is DFQATT, CDR2 SNEGSKA (reference sequence). The CDR3 consists of 15 residues. After removal of 2 bases from V and 3 bases from J, the junction contained 5 bases not matched to a gene. The CDR3 reads CSARSGQGGKNIQYF. For the CDR3, the DNA is TGCAGTGCTAGATCGGGACAGGGCGGCAAAAACATTCAGTACTTC.

This chain joins TRBV5-1 and TRBJ2-3, with 9 nucleotides matching TRBD2. CDR1 is SGHRS and CDR2 is YFSETQ in the germline V gene. The ends lost 1 base at V and 5 bases at J; junction bases unmatched: 8. The CDR3 is made up of 16 amino acids. The CDR3 DNA reads TGCGCCAGCAGCTTGTCCCCGGGACTAGCAGAAGATACGCAGTATTTT. Protein product: CASSLSPGLAEDTQYF.

This clonotype came up a few times. The V call is TRBV6-2 or TRBV6-3, the J call TRBJ2-6; D remains ambiguous. Germline CDR1 reads MNHEY; CDR2 reads SVGEGT. V lost 6 bases and J lost 13, with 16 bases in between. The CDR3 spans 13 residues. The CDR3 spells CASSRDGRRVLTF. CDR3 sequence (DNA): TGTGCCAGCAGCCGTGACGGACGCAGGGTCCTGACTTTC.

This clonotype showed up many times. The rearrangement joins TRBV10-3 to TRBJ1-2, with D maybe TRBD1 (5 bases). Per the germline V gene, CDR1 is ENHRY and CDR2 is SYGVKD. The CDR3 spans 13 residues. The V end was cut by 7 bases, the J end by 3 bases, with 12 bases between. CDR3 nucleotide sequence: TGTGCCATCAAGCAAGGGACGGACTATGGCTACACCTTC. Protein product: CAIKQGTDYGYTF.

This clonotype occurred a few times. The CDR3: CASSYSGATDTQYF. Written as DNA, the CDR3 is TGTGCCAGCAGTTACTCAGGGGCCACAGATACGCAGTATTTT. The chain has TRBV6-5 and TRBJ2-3; possibly TRBD1 for D (5 bases). With 0 bases removed from V and 2 bases from J, the gap between germline ends came to 6 bases. The CDR3 consists of 14 residues. In germline, CDR1 is MNHEY, CDR2 SVGAGI.

This clonotype has a count of ten or more. The gene calls are TRBV4-3 and TRBJ2-5; D is uncertain. The germline V gene has CDR1 LGHNA and CDR2 YSLEER. The CDR3 consists of 17 residues. Trimming stripped 1 base from V and 4 bases from J, with 19 bases between. The CDR3 region is CASSQVRAARLGETQYF. The CDR3 nucleotides read TGCGCCAGCAGCCAAGTACGGGCTGCCCGCTTAGGAGAGACCCAGTACTTC.

This clonotype was observed a handful of times. The V and J genes are TRBV7-2 and TRBJ1-2; D is perhaps TRBD1 (5 bases). Trimming pared 5 bases from V and 5 bases from J, leaving 18 bases between. In germline, CDR1 is SGHTA, CDR2 FQGNSA. The CDR3 contains 15 residues. The CDR3 region is CASSPRDRLWYGYTF. The CDR3 DNA reads TGTGCCAGCAGCCCACGGGACCGCCTTTGGTATGGCTACACCTTC.

In its sample, this clonotype was seen a few times. At one end, the junction sequence differs from germline, possibly due to a read error. The chain joins TRBV7-7 to TRBJ2-7; TRBD1 matches at 10 bases. The germline V gene has CDR1 SSHAT and CDR2 FNYEAQ (reference sequence). The CDR3 extends over 16 amino acids. The CDR3, as DNA: TGTGCTAGCAGCCCAATATTGGGGACAGGGGACAATGAGCAGTACTTC. It codes for CASSPILGTGDNEQYF.

The rearrangement links TRBV7-2 to TRBJ1-6; a possible D gene is TRBD1 (5 bases). This CDR3 has 14 residues. The V gene lost 3 bases and the J gene lost 7 bases, with 10 bases spanning the gap. From germline, CDR1 is SGHTA and CDR2 FQGNSA. The CDR3 sequence: CASSLTASNSPLHF. The CDR3 DNA sequence: TGTGCCAGCAGCTTGACAGCCTCAAATTCACCCCTCCACTTT.

Only a few counts were recorded for this clonotype. The genes are TRBV4-3 and TRBJ2-7; D is undetermined. The CDR3 has 15 amino acids. Germline-derived CDR1 and CDR2 are LGHNA and YSLEER. V was trimmed by 0 bases and J by 4 bases, leaving 13 bases between them. CDR3 sequence: CASSQEASTRYEQYF. The CDR3 bases are TGCGCCAGCAGCCAAGAGGCATCCACCAGATACGAGCAGTACTTC.

V is TRBV12-3 or TRBV12-4 and J is TRBJ1-5; D is uncertain. Deletions cut 2 bases from V and 0 bases from J, with 8 bases between. The CDR3 is 15 residues long. DNA for the CDR3: TGTGCCAGCAGTTTAACTCTGGGTAGCAATCAGCCCCAGCATTTT. It encodes CASSLTLGSNQPQHF.

The chain couples TRBV4-2 to TRBJ1-3; D is unresolved. The CDR3 consists of 16 residues. V lost 4 bases, J lost 0 bases, and 13 bases lay in between. Germline V lookup: CDR1 LGHNA, CDR2 YNFKEQ. The chain's CDR3 is CASSPITSDSGNTIYF. Here the CDR3 DNA reads TGTGCCAGCAGCCCGATTACCTCGGACTCTGGAAACACCATATATTTT.

The rearrangement joins TRBV5-1 to TRBJ1-4; the D is unclear. Germline V gene sequence: CDR1 SGHRS, CDR2 YFSETQ. V was clipped by 1 base and J by 8 bases, with 12 bases between them. This CDR3 is built from 14 residues. The CDR3 region is CASSLTLLGEKLFF. The CDR3 DNA is TGCGCCAGCAGCTTGACCCTCCTAGGGGAAAAACTGTTTTTT.

Ten or more counts support this clonotype. This chain connects TRBV5-1 to TRBJ1-2, with TRBD1 as a possible D gene (5 bases). V gave up 4 bases and J gave up 2 bases, with 6 bases separating them. This CDR3 comprises 12 residues. Germline V lookup: CDR1 SGHRS, CDR2 YFSETQ. CDR3 sequence reads: CASSRDNYGYTF. In DNA, the CDR3 is TGCGCCAGCAGCCGGGACAACTATGGCTACACCTTC.

The V call is TRBV6-6, the J call TRBJ1-1; no reliable D call. The CDR3 runs 14 residues. With 6 bases removed from V and 4 bases from J, the gap between germline ends came to 15 bases. Looked up from germline, CDR1 is MNHNY and CDR2 is SVGAGI (reference sequence). The CDR3 DNA is TGTGCCAGCAGCCAGACTGGACGGATCACTGAAGCTTTCTTT. Amino acid sequence: CASSQTGRITEAFF.